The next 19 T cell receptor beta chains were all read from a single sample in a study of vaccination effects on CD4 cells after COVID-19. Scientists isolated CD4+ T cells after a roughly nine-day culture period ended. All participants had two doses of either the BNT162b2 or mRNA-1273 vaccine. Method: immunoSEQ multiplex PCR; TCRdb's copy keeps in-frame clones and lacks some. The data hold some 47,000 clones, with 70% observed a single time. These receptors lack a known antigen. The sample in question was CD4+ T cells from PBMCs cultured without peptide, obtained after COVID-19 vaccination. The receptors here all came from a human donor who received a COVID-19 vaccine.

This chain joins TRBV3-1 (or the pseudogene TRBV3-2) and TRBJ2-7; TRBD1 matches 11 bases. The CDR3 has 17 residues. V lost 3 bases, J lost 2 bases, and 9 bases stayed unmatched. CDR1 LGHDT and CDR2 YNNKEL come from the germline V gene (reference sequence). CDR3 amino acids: CASSQSGQGAFPYEQYF. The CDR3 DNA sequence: TGTGCCAGCAGCCAGAGTGGACAGGGGGCTTTTCCCTACGAGCAGTACTTC.

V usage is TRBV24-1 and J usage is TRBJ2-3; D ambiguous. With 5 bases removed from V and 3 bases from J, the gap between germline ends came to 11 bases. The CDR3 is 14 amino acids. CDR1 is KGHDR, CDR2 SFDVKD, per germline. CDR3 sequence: CATSGIYTTDTQYF. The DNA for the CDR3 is TGTGCCACCAGTGGGATCTACACGACAGATACGCAGTATTTT.

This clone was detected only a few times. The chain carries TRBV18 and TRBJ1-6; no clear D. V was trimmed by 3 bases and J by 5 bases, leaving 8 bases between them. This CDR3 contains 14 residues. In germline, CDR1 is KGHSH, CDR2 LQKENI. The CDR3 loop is CASSPLAHNSPLHF. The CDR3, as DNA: TGTGCCAGCTCACCTCTCGCGCATAATTCACCCCTCCACTTT. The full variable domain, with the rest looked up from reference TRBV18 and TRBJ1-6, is NAGVMQNPRHLVRRRGQEARLRCSPMKGHSHVYWYRQLPEEGLKFMVYLQKENIIDESGMPKERFSAEFPKEGPSILRIQQVVRGDSAAYFCASSPLAHNSPLHFGNGTRLTVT.

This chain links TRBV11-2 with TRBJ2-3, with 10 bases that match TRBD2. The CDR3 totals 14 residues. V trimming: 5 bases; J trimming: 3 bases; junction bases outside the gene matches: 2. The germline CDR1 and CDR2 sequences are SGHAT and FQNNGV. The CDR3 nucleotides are TGTGCCAGCAGCCATAGCGGGAGGACAGATACGCAGTATTTT. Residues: CASSHSGRTDTQYF.

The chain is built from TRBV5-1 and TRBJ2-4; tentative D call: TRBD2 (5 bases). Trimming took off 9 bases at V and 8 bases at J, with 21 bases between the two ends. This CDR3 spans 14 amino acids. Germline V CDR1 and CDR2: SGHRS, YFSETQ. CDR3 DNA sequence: TGCGCCACCAAACCCGGGCAGGTCGGGGACATTCAGTACTTC. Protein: CATKPGQVGDIQYF.

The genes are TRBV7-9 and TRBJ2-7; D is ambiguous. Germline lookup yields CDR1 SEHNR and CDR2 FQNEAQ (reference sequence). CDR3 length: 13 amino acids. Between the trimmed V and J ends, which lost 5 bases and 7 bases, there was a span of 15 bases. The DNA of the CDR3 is TGTGCCAGCAGCGGACCGAACCTTTGGGAGCAGTACTTC. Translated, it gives CASSGPNLWEQYF.

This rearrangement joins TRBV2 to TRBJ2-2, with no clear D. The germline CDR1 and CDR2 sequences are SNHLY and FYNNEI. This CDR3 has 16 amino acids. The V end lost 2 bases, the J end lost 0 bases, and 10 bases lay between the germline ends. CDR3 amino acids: CASSEIEVANTGELFF. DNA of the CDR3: TGTGCCAGCAGTGAAATTGAGGTGGCGAACACCGGGGAGCTGTTTTTT.

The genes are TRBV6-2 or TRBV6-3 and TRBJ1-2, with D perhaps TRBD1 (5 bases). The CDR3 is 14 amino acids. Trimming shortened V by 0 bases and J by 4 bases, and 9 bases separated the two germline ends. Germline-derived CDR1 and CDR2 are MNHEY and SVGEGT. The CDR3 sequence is CASSYSGVRYGYTF. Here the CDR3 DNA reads TGTGCCAGCAGTTACTCAGGGGTCCGCTATGGCTACACCTTC.

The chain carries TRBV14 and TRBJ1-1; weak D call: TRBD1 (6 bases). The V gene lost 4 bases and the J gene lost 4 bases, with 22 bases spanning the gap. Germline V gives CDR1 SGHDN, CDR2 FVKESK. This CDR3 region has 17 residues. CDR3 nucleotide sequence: TGTGCCAGCAGCCCCCGACGGGGGCTGAAGGGGGTCACTGAAGCTTTCTTT. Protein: CASSPRRGLKGVTEAFF.

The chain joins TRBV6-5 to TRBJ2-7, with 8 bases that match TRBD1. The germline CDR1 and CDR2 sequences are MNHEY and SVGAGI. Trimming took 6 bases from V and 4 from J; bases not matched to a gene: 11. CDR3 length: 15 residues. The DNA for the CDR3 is TGTGCCAGCAGGATAAGCAGGGGGCGCGATTACGAGCAGTACTTC. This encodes CASRISRGRDYEQYF.

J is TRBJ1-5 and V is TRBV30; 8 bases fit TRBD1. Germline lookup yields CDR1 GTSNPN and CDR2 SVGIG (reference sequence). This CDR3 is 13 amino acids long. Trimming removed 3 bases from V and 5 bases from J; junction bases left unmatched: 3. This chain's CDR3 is CAWSGQGHQPQHF. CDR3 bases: TGTGCCTGGAGCGGACAGGGTCATCAGCCCCAGCATTTT.

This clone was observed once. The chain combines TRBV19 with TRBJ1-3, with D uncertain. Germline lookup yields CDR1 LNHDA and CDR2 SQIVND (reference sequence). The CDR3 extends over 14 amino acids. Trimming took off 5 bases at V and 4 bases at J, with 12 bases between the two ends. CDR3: CASSPRPGGNTIYF. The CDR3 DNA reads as TGTGCCAGTAGTCCCCGGCCGGGAGGAAACACCATATATTTT.

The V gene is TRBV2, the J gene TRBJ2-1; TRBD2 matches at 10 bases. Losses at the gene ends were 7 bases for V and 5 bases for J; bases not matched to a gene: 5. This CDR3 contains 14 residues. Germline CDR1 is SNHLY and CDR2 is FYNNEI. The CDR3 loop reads CASNSGRGNNEQFF. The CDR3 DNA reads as TGTGCCAGCAACAGCGGGAGGGGAAACAATGAGCAGTTCTTC.

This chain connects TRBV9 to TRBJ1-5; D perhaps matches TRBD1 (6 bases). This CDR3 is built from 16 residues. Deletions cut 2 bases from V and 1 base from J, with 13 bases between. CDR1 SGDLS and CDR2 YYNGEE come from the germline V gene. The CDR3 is CASSVGTRLSNQPQHF. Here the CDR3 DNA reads TGTGCCAGCAGCGTGGGGACACGGTTAAGCAATCAGCCCCAGCATTTT.

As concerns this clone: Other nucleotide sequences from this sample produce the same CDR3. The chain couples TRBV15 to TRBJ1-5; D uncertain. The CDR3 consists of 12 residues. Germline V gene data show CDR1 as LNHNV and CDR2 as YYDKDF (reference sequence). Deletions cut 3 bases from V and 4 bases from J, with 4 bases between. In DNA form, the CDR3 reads TGTGCCACCAGCAGGGATAATCAGCCCCAGCATTTT. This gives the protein CATSRDNQPQHF.

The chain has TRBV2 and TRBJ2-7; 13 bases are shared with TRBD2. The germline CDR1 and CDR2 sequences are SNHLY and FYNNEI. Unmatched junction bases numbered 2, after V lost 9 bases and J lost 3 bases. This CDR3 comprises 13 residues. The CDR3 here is CARRTSGSYEQYF. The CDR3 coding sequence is TGTGCCAGAAGGACTAGCGGGAGCTACGAGCAGTACTTC.

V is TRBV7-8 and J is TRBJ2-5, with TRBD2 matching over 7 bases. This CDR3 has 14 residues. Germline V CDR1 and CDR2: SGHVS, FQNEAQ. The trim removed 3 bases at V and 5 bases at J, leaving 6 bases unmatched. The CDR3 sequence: CASSFQRGGETQYF. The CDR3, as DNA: TGTGCCAGCAGCTTTCAAAGGGGAGGGGAGACCCAGTACTTC.

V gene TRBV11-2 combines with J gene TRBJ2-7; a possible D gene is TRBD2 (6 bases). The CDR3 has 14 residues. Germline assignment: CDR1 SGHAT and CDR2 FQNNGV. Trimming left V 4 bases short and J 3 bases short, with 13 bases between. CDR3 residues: CASSSSGLNYEQYF. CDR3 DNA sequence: TGTGCCAGCAGCTCGTCGGGACTCAACTACGAGCAGTACTTC.

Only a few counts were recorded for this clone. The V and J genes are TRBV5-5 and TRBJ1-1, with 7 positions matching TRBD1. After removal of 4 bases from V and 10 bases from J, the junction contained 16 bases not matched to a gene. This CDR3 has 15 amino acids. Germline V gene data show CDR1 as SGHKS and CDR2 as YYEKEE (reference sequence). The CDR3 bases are TGTGCCAGCAGCCACACAGGCGGAGGGGGCCTTGGAGCTTTCTTT. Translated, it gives CASSHTGGGGLGAFF.